This T cell receptor beta chain is from a study of preoperative IRX-2 immunotherapy in early breast cancer. Sequencing was performed with immunoSEQ multiplex PCR; in TCRdb, only in-frame clones are kept and a portion is missing. Counted here are under 35,000 clones, 82% occurring once; the ten biggest clones make up about 3.3%. CDR3 length equals 14 residues. Treatment: preoperative locoregional IRX-2 cytokine immunotherapy. Samples came from a phase Ib trial of preoperative locoregional IRX-2 cytokine immunotherapy. The material was obtained from a patient treated with IRX-2 immunotherapy. The receptor was derived from a human donor with breast cancer. The genes are TRBV1 and TRBJ2-7; TRBD1, the table's D call, lacks a check against the DNA. TRBV1 corresponds to a pseudogene. The CDR3 is CASSQYLGDYEQYF. CDR3 coding DNA: TGCGCCAGCAGCCAATACCTAGGGGATTACGAGCAGTACTTC.